The rows below give T cell receptor beta chains drawn from one sample of a study of monozygotic twins with inflammatory bowel disease. Following a re-call of the 5' RACE reads, TCRdb has one entry per CDR3 protein and lacks DNA. The ten most abundant clones cover 0.95% to 1.5% of a sample with 110,000 to 150,000 distinct CDR3 sequences. Sequenced: blood. The source is a human donor with ulcerative colitis or Crohn's disease, or a healthy co-twin of an affected twin (not recorded which). Each CDR3 is given with its conserved first and last residue.

TRBJ1-6,TRBV18,CASSPRDSNSPLHF
TRBJ2-7,TRBV19,CASSMGQGAYEQYF
TRBJ2-1,TRBV7-8,CASSPGDFPYNEQFF
TRBJ2-1,TRBV7-3,CASSSPDGAEQFF
TRBJ1-1,TRBV10-3,CAISEIGYTEAFF
TRBJ2-3,TRBV11-1,CASSLDPRRNTQYF
TRBJ2-7,TRBV18,CASSPPAGEASYEQYF
TRBJ2-2,TRBV5-8,CASSLGFYMGTGELFF
TRBJ2-1,TRBV10-3,CAISARLLAGETNEQFF
TRBJ2-7,TRBV5-1,CASSSPQGYEQYF
TRBJ2-1,TRBV15,CATSRDRPSGNEQFF
TRBJ2-7,TRBV7-2,CASSLEGGPYEQYF
TRBJ2-1,TRBV5-6,CASSPGLAGGPYEQFF
TRBJ1-3,TRBV28,CASSPGLRRYTIYF
TRBJ2-1,TRBV20-1,CSAPDGGSYNEQFF
TRBJ2-1,TRBV5-1,CASNPSSYNEQFF
TRBJ1-5,TRBV6-1,CASGRTGRNQPQHF
TRBJ2-5,TRBV7-2,CASSPGEMEETQYF
TRBJ1-2,TRBV5-1,CASSQNTASGYTF
TRBJ1-3,TRBV15,CATSRERVGSGNTIYF
TRBJ2-1,TRBV27,CASSFGREVNEQFF
TRBJ2-7,TRBV29-1,CSAGAGSYEQYF
TRBJ2-4,TRBV19,CASSGPTGVGSKNIQYF
TRBJ1-3,TRBV11-3,CASSSQRVSGNTIYF
TRBJ2-1,TRBV7-9,CASSLVSNNEQFF
TRBJ2-7,TRBV9,CASSADSSYEQYF
TRBJ2-7,TRBV4-1,CASSVGGEQYF
TRBJ2-5,TRBV18,CASSPRGEPNGETQYF
TRBJ1-2,TRBV28,CASGTRRAGYGYTF
TRBJ1-3,TRBV9,CASSSHPGDFSGNTIYF
TRBJ2-2,TRBV10-3,CAISGDAGGGSGELFF
TRBJ2-5,TRBV27,CASSPMGWKETQYF
TRBJ1-5,TRBV5-5,CASSTTGGNQPQHF
TRBJ1-4,TRBV10-3,CAIGRTGGANEKLFF
TRBJ2-7,TRBV19,CASSTNSGSYEQYF
TRBJ2-7,TRBV3-1,CASSRGHLQYEQYF
TRBJ2-7,TRBV10-3,CAISLAGGPYEQYF
TRBJ1-4,TRBV5-1,CASSLHSVGRGATNEKLFF
TRBJ2-1,TRBV24-1,CATSDPRYSGGRSDEQFF
TRBJ2-1,TRBV24-1,CATSDGELAAWNEQFF
TRBJ1-1,TRBV18,CASSPYEQGFTEAFF
TRBJ1-2,TRBV7-3,CASSLTGGTREVFYGYTF
TRBJ2-7,TRBV4-3,CASSQWGGTSGILYF
TRBJ1-2,TRBV7-2,CASSLGFRNYGYTF
TRBJ1-1,TRBV29-1,CSAAPTGMGTEAFF
TRBJ1-3,TRBV5-1,CASSFGTGSDSGNTIYF
TRBJ2-7,TRBV10-3,CAISLGATAYEQYF
TRBJ2-7,TRBV3-1,CASSQDFSTSGTNEQYF